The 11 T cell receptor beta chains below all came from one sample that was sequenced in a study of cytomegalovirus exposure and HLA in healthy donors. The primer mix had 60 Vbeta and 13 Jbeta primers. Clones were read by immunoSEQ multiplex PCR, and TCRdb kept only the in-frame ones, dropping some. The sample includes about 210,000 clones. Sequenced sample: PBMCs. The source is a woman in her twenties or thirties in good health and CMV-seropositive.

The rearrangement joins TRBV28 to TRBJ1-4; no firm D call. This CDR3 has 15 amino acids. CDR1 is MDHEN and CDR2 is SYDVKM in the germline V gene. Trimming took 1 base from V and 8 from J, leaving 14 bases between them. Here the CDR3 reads CASSLSRLRREKLFF. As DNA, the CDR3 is TGTGCCAGCAGTTTATCGCGCCTCCGCCGGGAAAAACTGTTTTTT.

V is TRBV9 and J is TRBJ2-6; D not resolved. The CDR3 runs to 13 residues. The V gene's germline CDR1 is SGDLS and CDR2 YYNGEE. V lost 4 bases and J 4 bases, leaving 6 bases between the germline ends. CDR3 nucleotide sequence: TGTGCCAGCAGCCCCCCAGGGGCCAACGTCCTGACTTTC. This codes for CASSPPGANVLTF.

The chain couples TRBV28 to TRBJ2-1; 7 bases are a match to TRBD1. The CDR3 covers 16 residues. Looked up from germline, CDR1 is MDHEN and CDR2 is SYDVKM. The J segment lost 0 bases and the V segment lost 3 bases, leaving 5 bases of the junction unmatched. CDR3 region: CASSFAGGSSYNEQFF. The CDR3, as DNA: TGTGCCAGCAGTTTTGCAGGGGGTTCCTCCTACAATGAGCAGTTCTTC.

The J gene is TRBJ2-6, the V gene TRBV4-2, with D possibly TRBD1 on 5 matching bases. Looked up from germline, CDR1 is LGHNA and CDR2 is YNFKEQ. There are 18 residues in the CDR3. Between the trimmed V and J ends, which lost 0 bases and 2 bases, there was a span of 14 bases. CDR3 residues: CASSQDRLGPPGANVLTF. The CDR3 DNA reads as TGTGCCAGCAGCCAAGATCGCCTGGGGCCCCCTGGGGCCAACGTCCTGACTTTC.

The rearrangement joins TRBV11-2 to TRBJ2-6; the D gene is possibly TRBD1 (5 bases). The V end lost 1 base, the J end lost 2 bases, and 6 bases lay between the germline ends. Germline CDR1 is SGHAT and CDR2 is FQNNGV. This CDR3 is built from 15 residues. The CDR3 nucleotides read TGTGCCAGCAGCTTAGGACAGACTGGGGCCAACGTCCTGACTTTC. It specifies CASSLGQTGANVLTF.

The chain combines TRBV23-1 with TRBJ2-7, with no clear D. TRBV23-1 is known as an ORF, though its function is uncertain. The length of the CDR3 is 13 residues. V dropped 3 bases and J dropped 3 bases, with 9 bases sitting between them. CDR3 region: CASSHYPLYEQYF. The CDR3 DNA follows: TGCGCCAGCAGTCACTACCCCCTCTACGAGCAGTACTTC.

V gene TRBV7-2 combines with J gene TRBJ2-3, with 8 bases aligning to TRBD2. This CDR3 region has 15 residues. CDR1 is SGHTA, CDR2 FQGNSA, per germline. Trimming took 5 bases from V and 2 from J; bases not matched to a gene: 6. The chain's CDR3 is CASSHQAGVTDTQYF. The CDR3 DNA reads TGTGCCAGCAGCCATCAAGCGGGGGTCACAGATACGCAGTATTTT.

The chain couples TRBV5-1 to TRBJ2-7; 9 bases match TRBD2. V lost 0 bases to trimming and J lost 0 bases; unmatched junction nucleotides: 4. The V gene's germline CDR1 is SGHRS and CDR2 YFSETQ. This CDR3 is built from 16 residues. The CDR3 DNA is TGCGCCAGCAGCTTGGGTCTAGCGGGAAACTCCTACGAGCAGTACTTC. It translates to CASSLGLAGNSYEQYF.

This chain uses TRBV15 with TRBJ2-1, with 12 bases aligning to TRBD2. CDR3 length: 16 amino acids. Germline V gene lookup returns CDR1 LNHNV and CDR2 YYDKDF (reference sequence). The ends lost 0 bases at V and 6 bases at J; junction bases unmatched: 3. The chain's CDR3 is CATSRDLTSGSNEQFF. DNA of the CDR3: TGTGCCACCAGCAGAGATTTGACTAGCGGGAGCAATGAGCAGTTCTTC.

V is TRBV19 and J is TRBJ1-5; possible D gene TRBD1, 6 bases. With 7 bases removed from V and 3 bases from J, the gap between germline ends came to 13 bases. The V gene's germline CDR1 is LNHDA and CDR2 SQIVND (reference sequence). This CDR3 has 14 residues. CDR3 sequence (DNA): TGTGCCAGTACCAAAGGACAGTTCAATCAGCCCCAGCATTTT. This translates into CASTKGQFNQPQHF.

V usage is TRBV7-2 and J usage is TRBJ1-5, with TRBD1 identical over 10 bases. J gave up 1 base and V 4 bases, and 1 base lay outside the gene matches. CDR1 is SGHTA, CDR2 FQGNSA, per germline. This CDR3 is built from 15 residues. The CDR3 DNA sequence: TGTGCCAGCAGCTCGGACAGGGGGAGCAATCAGCCCCAGCATTTT. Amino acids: CASSSDRGSNQPQHF.